The clone carrying this T cell receptor (beta chain) occurred once. Its antigen remains unknown. The record originates from a study of regulatory T cells in long-lasting Graves disease. The time point: newly diagnosed GD, antithyroid drugs for less than 3 months. RNA extracted from PBMCs served as the sequencing template. The authors built TCR beta libraries using iRepertoire HTBI primers and Arm-PCR of CDR3 regions. TCRdb independently ran MiXCR on the multiplex PCR reads; one entry per CDR3 protein. The sample yields about half a million distinct CDR3 sequences, about 12% seen once. Overall study findings and caveats: Having few samples may have compromised the accuracy. The study found persistent patients shared more public clonotypes (2,741) than new patients (just over 950). Repertoires from persistent disease leaned toward TRBV28, TRBJ1-2 and TRBJ2-5.

Deletions cut 3 bases from V and 11 bases from J, with 13 bases between. From germline, CDR1 is LNHDA and CDR2 SQIVND (reference sequence). The CDR3 spans 12 residues. The same data also went into a second study, on T cells in Graves' hyperthyroidism and ophthalmopathy. Turning to that study: The diagnostic basis comprised clinical symptoms, serum thyroxine and TRAb, thyroid ultrasound and orbital computed tomography.

This sequence joins TRBV19 and TRBJ2-5; the D gene is possibly TRBD1 (7 bases). The origin of this receptor is a woman aged 25 to 39 with Graves disease. Sequencing was performed on peripheral blood mononuclear cells (PBMCs), taken at new diagnosis, from a patient treated with antithyroid drugs. The CDR3 DNA reads TGTGCCAGTAGTATCCAGGGGGGCAGGCAGTACTTC. As protein: CASSIQGGRQYF.